The rows below give T cell receptor beta chains drawn from one sample of a study of blood T cell repertoires in COVID-19. The table came from immunoSEQ multiplex PCR; TCRdb's copy has only in-frame clones and leaves some out. The sample includes 80,000 to 100,000 clones, roughly nine tenths of them seen just once. What was sequenced was peripheral blood. These receptor sequences come from a man aged 70 or older with acute or convalescent COVID-19. The conserved cysteine and the conserved F or W are not part of the CDR3 here. Not every row has a clone size; where given, it reads once, few, many or a size class.

abundance	v_gene	CDR3aa
.	TRBV28	ASSRAGGGFGNEQF
.	TRBV28	ASSFTPQGRNTEAF
.	TRBV2	ASSDMLERGGEQY
.	TRBV18	ASSPQEGEGYT
once	TRBV6-5	ASTWGQGSYEQY
once	TRBV6-5	ASRGLAALGETQY
.	TRBV11-3	ASSSGQGYGELF
.	TRBV11-2	ASSRGRGSHQPQH
.	TRBV6-4	ASSDSGRGQGTGELF
.	TRBV10-1	ASSRGQGREQY
once	TRBV2	ASSGTTGYQPQH
.	TRBV12-3/TRBV12-4	ASTLLNTEAF
.	TRBV15	ATSGVREAGYT
once	TRBV10-3	AISGGLKGGDTQY
once	TRBV5-1	ASASQGANYNEQF
.	TRBV5-1	ASSLSGGNNSPLH
.	TRBV4-2	ASSQEPGGETQY
.	TRBV7-3	ASSLGSSGRNSPLH
.	TRBV5-1	ASSWGQDTEAF
.	TRBV30	AWSGGQGREKLF
few	TRBV29-1	SVSDSRGDEQY
.	TRBV6-5	ASSYSPSGGNEQY
.	TRBV27	ASSFGGPREQY
once	TRBV2	ARTPNRGIYGYT
.	TRBV27	ASSFHQGATYNEQF
.	TRBV11-2	ASSPRRVGELF
.	TRBV5-6	ASSYSGTASGGTDTQY
.	TRBV5-1	ASSSGTSGSYEQY
.	TRBV15	TTSRDRGLYEQY
.	TRBV7-8	ASSLNRGLGQPQH
.	TRBV2	ASSDADTQY
.	TRBV25-1	ASHPGGEGYYGYT
.	TRBV4-1	ASSQAGTAGGGETQY
.	TRBV3-1/TRBV3-2	ASSSPTTGELF
few	TRBV19	ASSPEEGRRPQH
.	TRBV6-2/TRBV6-3	ASSYSTGTGLNNQPQH
few	TRBV5-1	ASSFTVTGGYT
.	TRBV5-4	ASSSRDRDEKLF
.	TRBV6-6	ASSYGSENQPQH
.	TRBV30	AWSVSSGGAETQY
.	TRBV2	ASKLQGAKGTDTQY
.	TRBV6-6	ASSYSGDLFTEAF
.	TRBV4-1	ASSHPKAGNSPLH
.	TRBV5-1	ASSWAAPGQGGGYT
.	TRBV19	ASQPGQASTGELF
.	TRBV25-1	ASSEWGQYNSPLH
.	TRBV14	ASSHGRGILFGYT
few	TRBV7-2	ASSLTGSSNQPQH